Shown below are 32 T cell receptor beta chains from a single sample sequenced in a study of regulatory T cells in long-lasting Graves disease. Time point: persistent/refractory GD, antithyroid drugs over 5 years with positive TRAb. Following extraction of RNA from PBMCs, that RNA was used to make the TCR library. Assembly of TCR beta libraries relied on iRepertoire HTBI primers together with Arm-PCR of CDR3 regions. TCRdb used MiXCR to reprocess the multiplex PCR reads, holding one entry per CDR3 protein. The sample includes roughly 400,000 distinct CDR3 sequences, around 23% of them seen just once. The material was peripheral blood mononuclear cells (PBMCs), obtained when the disease was refractory, from a patient treated with antithyroid drugs. These TCRs come from a female donor with Graves disease.

A word on this clonotype: A read error may be the cause here, since a much bigger clone is one base away. This rearrangement joins TRBV2 to TRBJ2-5, with D possibly called TRBD1 or TRBD2 (6 bases each). Germline CDR1 SNHLY, CDR2 FYNNEI. The length of the CDR3 is 16 residues. Trimming left V 6 bases short and J 0 bases short, with 17 bases between. Written as DNA, the CDR3 is TGTGCCAGCAGCCAAGAGGGGGAGGTTTACCAAGAGACCCAGTACTTC. It encodes CASSQEGEVYQETQYF.

The V and J genes are TRBV29-1 and TRBJ2-3; D may be TRBD2 (6 bases). V lost 3 bases and J 5 bases, leaving 18 bases between the germline ends. The CDR3 has 15 amino acids. Germline lookup yields CDR1 SQVTM and CDR2 ANQGSEA. DNA of the CDR3: TGCAGCGTTGAGGTGGCGGGAACTTCGGTAGATACGCAGTATTTT. Its protein is CSVEVAGTSVDTQYF.

The table lists this clonotype with many counts. The rearrangement joins TRBV7-3 to TRBJ1-2; 10 bases line up with TRBD1. The germline V gene has CDR1 SGHTA and CDR2 FQGTGA. The CDR3 consists of 18 residues. J lost 7 bases, V lost 1 base, and 15 bases had no gene match. The CDR3 DNA reads as TGTGCCAGCAGCTTAAGAGCGACAGGGGGCGCGGGCTTGGCTGGCTACACCTTC. This translates into CASSLRATGGAGLAGYTF.

The chain recombines TRBV5-1 with TRBJ2-7, with 9 positions matching TRBD1. V shed 3 bases and J 5 bases; nucleotides not matched to a gene: 9. The CDR3 has 15 amino acids. Per the germline V gene, CDR1 is SGHRS and CDR2 is YFSETQ. The CDR3 protein is CASSSPGQGGHEQYF. The CDR3 DNA reads TGCGCCAGCAGCTCGCCGGGACAGGGTGGACACGAGCAGTACTTC.

In its sample, this clonotype was seen many times. The CDR3 DNA reads as TGTGCCAGCAGCTTCTTCCCGCGTCAGGGGGCAGATAACTATGGCTACACCTTC. Amino acid sequence: CASSFFPRQGADNYGYTF. J is TRBJ1-2 and V is TRBV7-9; TRBD1 matches 8 bases. CDR3 size: 18 residues. Germline-derived CDR1 and CDR2 are SEHNR and FQNEAQ (reference sequence). V lost 3 bases, J lost 1 base, and 13 bases stayed unmatched.

At least ten counts were recorded for this clonotype. The chain carries TRBV7-8 and TRBJ2-7; no firm D call. The germline CDR1 and CDR2 sequences are SGHVS and FQNEAQ. V lost 3 bases to trimming and J lost 1 base, with 10 bases between them. This CDR3 is 14 amino acids long. The CDR3 DNA reads TGTGCCAGCAGCTTGGGCGCGGAATCCTACGAGCAGTACTTC. As protein: CASSLGAESYEQYF.

The rearrangement joins TRBV6-1 to TRBJ2-2; 7 bases agree with TRBD1. Germline values: CDR1 MNHNS, CDR2 SASEGT. The CDR3 has 14 amino acids. J gave up 3 bases and V 6 bases, and 4 bases lay outside the gene matches. Written as DNA, the CDR3 is TGTGCCAGCAGCTCCGGGACAGACACCGGGGAGCTGTTTTTT. As protein: CASSSGTDTGELFF.

The V call is TRBV20-1, the J call TRBJ2-3, with TRBD2 matching over 7 bases. This CDR3 is 16 amino acids long. Germline assignment: CDR1 DFQATT and CDR2 SNEGSKA (reference sequence). Losses at the gene ends were 3 bases for V and 0 bases for J; bases not matched to a gene: 9. For the CDR3, the DNA is TGCAGTGCTAGGGTCCCTAGCGGACTGAGCACAGATACGCAGTATTTT. Its protein product is CSARVPSGLSTDTQYF.

At least ten counts were recorded for this clonotype. The V call is TRBV28, the J call TRBJ1-2; no definite D call. Trimming stripped 5 bases from V and 2 bases from J, with 9 bases between. This CDR3 region has 13 residues. CDR1 is MDHEN and CDR2 is SYDVKM in the germline V gene. CDR3 bases: TGTGCCAGCAGTCCGACATGGAACTATGGCTACACCTTC. Its protein is CASSPTWNYGYTF.

This clonotype was recorded at least ten times. The V call is TRBV28, the J call TRBJ2-5; D uncertain. This CDR3 has 16 amino acids. V was clipped by 1 base and J by 0 bases, with 12 bases between them. The V gene's germline CDR1 is MDHEN and CDR2 SYDVKM. CDR3 sequence (DNA): TGTGCCAGCAGTTTATCCAACTCTCCCTACCAAGAGACCCAGTACTTC. This gives the protein CASSLSNSPYQETQYF.

The rearrangement uses TRBV4-1 and TRBJ2-2, with 9 bases fitting TRBD2. The germline V gene encodes CDR1 MGHRA and CDR2 YSYEKL. The CDR3 runs to 16 residues. V lost 1 base, J lost 4 bases, and 4 bases stayed unmatched. CDR3 bases: TGCGCCAGCAGCCAAGCACTAGCGGGTACCACCGGGGAGCTGTTTTTT. Protein: CASSQALAGTTGELFF.

This clonotype was seen a few times. This chain links TRBV12-3 or TRBV12-4 with TRBJ2-7; D perhaps matches TRBD2 (5 bases). V lost 6 bases, J lost 3 bases, and 21 bases lay in between. The CDR3 is 16 residues long. Here the CDR3 reads CASSALAQRKDYEQYF. DNA for the CDR3: TGTGCCAGCAGCGCCCTAGCACAGAGGAAAGACTACGAGCAGTACTTC.

To note about this clonotype: One end of the junction fails to match germline, which may point to a read error. V gene TRBV5-5 combines with J gene TRBJ2-1; no reliable D call. CDR3 length equals 14 residues. Germline CDR1 SGHKS, CDR2 YYEKEE (reference sequence). In DNA, the CDR3 is TGTGCCAGCAGCTTGGCGGGCTCCCACAATGAGCAGTTCTTC. This codes for CASSLAGSHNEQFF.

This clonotype was counted ten times or more. The gene calls are TRBV12-3 or TRBV12-4 and TRBJ1-5, with unresolved D. The length of the CDR3 is 15 residues. V shed 5 bases and J shed 2 bases, with 13 bases lying between them. The CDR3 bases are TGTGCCAGCAGTAAGACGAACTCCGGCAATCAGCCCCAGCATTTT. Protein product: CASSKTNSGNQPQHF.

The V gene is TRBV6-9, the J gene TRBJ1-2; D might be TRBD1 (6 bases). The germline gives CDR1 MNHGY, CDR2 SVAAGI. The germline V and J ends were trimmed by 4 bases and 6 bases, with 12 bases remaining between them. The CDR3 has 13 amino acids. The CDR3 DNA is TGTGCCAGCAGTTTACGGGGGGCGAATGGCTACACCTTC. Residues: CASSLRGANGYTF.

In this sample, this clonotype turned up a few times. The gene calls are TRBV30 and TRBJ2-2, with D possibly being TRBD1 (6 bases). CDR1 is GTSNPN and CDR2 is SVGIG in the germline V gene (reference sequence). This CDR3 comprises 13 residues. The V and J ends lost 4 bases and 6 bases respectively, with 12 bases between them. The CDR3 DNA reads as TGTGCCTGGACGGCAGGGGAGCCCGGGGAGCTGTTTTTT. This gives the protein CAWTAGEPGELFF.

Worth noting for this clonotype: A much larger clone lies one base from this, so it may be a read error. This chain joins TRBV7-9 and TRBJ1-2, with unresolved D. This CDR3 has 13 amino acids. The germline V gene has CDR1 SEHNR and CDR2 FQNEAQ (reference sequence). The CDR3 DNA sequence: TGTGCCGGCAGCTTAGGCAACCCGTATGGCTACACCTTC. Amino acids: CAGSLGNPYGYTF.

This clonotype was seen only a few times. The gene calls are TRBV5-1 and TRBJ2-5; D tentatively reads TRBD1 or TRBD2 (5 bases each). This CDR3 region has 14 residues. V lost 1 base and J lost 3, with 10 bases in between. Germline V gene lookup returns CDR1 SGHRS and CDR2 YFSETQ. DNA of the CDR3: TGCGCCAGCAGCTTGCCTAGAGGGGAAGAGACCCAGTACTTC. Translating gives CASSLPRGEETQYF.

The genes are TRBV4-1 and TRBJ2-7; D perhaps matches TRBD2 (6 bases). Germline assignment: CDR1 MGHRA and CDR2 YSYEKL. CDR3 length: 17 amino acids. V lost 3 bases and J lost 3, with 21 bases in between. The CDR3 spells CASSHSAGGSVIYEQYF. The CDR3 DNA reads as TGCGCCAGCAGCCATTCCGCAGGAGGGAGCGTCATCTACGAGCAGTACTTC.

This clonotype was detected many times. The rearrangement joins TRBV6-2 or TRBV6-3 to TRBJ2-5; tentative D call: TRBD2 (6 bases). Germline CDR1 is MNHEY and CDR2 is SVGEGT. Trimming cost V 1 base and J 4 bases, with 22 bases left between them. CDR3 length equals 18 residues. The CDR3 is CASSYLAPFGARGETQYF. CDR3 nucleotide sequence: TGTGCCAGCAGTTACTTAGCCCCTTTCGGTGCGCGGGGAGAGACCCAGTACTTC.

This clonotype was seen once. A much larger clone lies one base from this, so it may be a read error. The chain links TRBV29-1 to TRBJ2-7, with D tentatively TRBD2 (6 bases). The CDR3 has 13 residues. Germline V gene data show CDR1 as SQVTM and CDR2 as ANQGSEA. V was shortened by 3 bases and J by 6 bases, with 15 bases between the two germline ends. The CDR3 DNA reads TGCAGCGTTGACACCACAGGAGGGTCCGAGCAGTACTTC. This codes for CSVDTTGGSEQYF.

The chain is built from TRBV3-1 and TRBJ2-5, with D perhaps TRBD1 (5 bases). V dropped 4 bases and J dropped 4 bases, with 13 bases sitting between them. CDR3 length: 14 residues. Germline-derived CDR1 and CDR2 are LGHDT and YNNKEL (reference sequence). CDR3 sequence reads: CASSLRAGRETQYF. The CDR3 nucleotides are TGTGCCAGCAGCCTACGGGCAGGGCGAGAGACCCAGTACTTC.

A few counts support this clonotype. The chain links TRBV5-1 to TRBJ2-2, with a weak D call TRBD2 (5 bases). The V end was cut by 0 bases, the J end by 7 bases, with 10 bases between. CDR1 is SGHRS and CDR2 is YFSETQ in the germline V gene. The CDR3 contains 14 residues. CDR3 loop: CASSLDSEGGELFF. The CDR3 DNA sequence: TGCGCCAGCAGCTTGGACAGCGAGGGCGGGGAGCTGTTTTTT.

This chain connects TRBV20-1 to TRBJ2-5, with 7 bases lining up with TRBD2. V shed 4 bases, J shed 5 bases, and the junction held 7 bases outside the gene matches. This CDR3 is built from 13 residues. Germline CDR1 DFQATT, CDR2 SNEGSKA (reference sequence). The CDR3 coding sequence is TGCAGTGCTAATGATCTGGGAGGGGAGACCCAGTACTTC. Its translation: CSANDLGGETQYF.

This clonotype was counted ten times or more. The chain links TRBV2 to TRBJ2-7; tentative D call: TRBD2 (5 bases). Per germline, CDR1 SNHLY and CDR2 FYNNEI. The CDR3 contains 13 residues. Trimming pared 4 bases from V and 5 bases from J, leaving 12 bases between. The CDR3 DNA reads TGTGCCAGCAGTGGCTCACGGAGGAACGAGCAGTACTTC. Translating gives CASSGSRRNEQYF.

In this sample, this clonotype turned up many times. The rearrangement joins TRBV12-5 to TRBJ2-5, with 7 bases that match TRBD1. The CDR3 is 17 amino acids. Per germline, CDR1 LGHNT and CDR2 FRNRAP. V trimming: 6 bases; J trimming: 2 bases; junction bases outside the gene matches: 15. CDR3 residues: CASGPGTEVVFQETQYF. The CDR3 DNA is TGTGCTAGTGGCCCTGGGACAGAGGTGGTGTTTCAAGAGACCCAGTACTTC. The variable domain in full, with the rest retrieved from reference TRBV12-5 and TRBJ2-5, is DARVTQTPRHKVTEMGQEVTMRCQPILGHNTVFWYRQTMMQGLELLAYFRNRAPLDDSGMPKDRFSAEMPDATLATLKIQPSEPRDSAVYFCASGPGTEVVFQETQYFGPGTRLLVL.

This clonotype was observed many times. This chain joins TRBV28 and TRBJ2-6; either TRBD1 or TRBD2 may fit D (5 bases each). V shed 5 bases and J shed 0 bases, with 14 bases lying between them. Germline CDR1 MDHEN, CDR2 SYDVKM. The CDR3 covers 17 residues. CDR3 nucleotide sequence: TGTGCCAGCAGTCGGGGCGGACTTCCCTCTGGGGCCAACGTCCTGACTTTC. This codes for CASSRGGLPSGANVLTF.

In its sample, this clonotype was seen many times. J is TRBJ2-7 and V is TRBV6-2 or TRBV6-3; 7 bases map to TRBD1. Per germline, CDR1 MNHEY and CDR2 SVGEGT. This CDR3 region has 16 residues. The V gene end was trimmed by 2 bases and the J gene end by 0 bases; junction bases not matched to a gene: 7. Here the CDR3 reads CASSYADRPSSYEQYF. The CDR3 DNA reads TGTGCCAGCAGTTACGCGGACAGGCCGAGCTCCTACGAGCAGTACTTC.

This clonotype was counted ten times or more. V gene TRBV6-1 combines with J gene TRBJ2-7; D is perhaps TRBD2 (6 bases). V lost 5 bases and J lost 0, with 11 bases in between. Germline V gives CDR1 MNHNS, CDR2 SASEGT. The CDR3 length is 14 residues. The CDR3 reads CASSMRGSSYEQYF. CDR3 coding DNA: TGTGCCAGCAGTATGCGGGGTAGCTCCTACGAGCAGTACTTC.

The rearrangement uses TRBV7-3 and TRBJ2-5, with TRBD1 matching 12 bases. V was pared by 4 bases and J by 4 bases, with 13 bases of the junction left unmatched. Germline CDR1 is SGHTA and CDR2 is FQGTGA. The CDR3 sequence is 18 residues long. CDR3: CASSSGLGTGGTGETQYF. The CDR3 coding sequence is TGTGCCAGCAGCTCTGGGCTCGGGACAGGGGGCACGGGAGAGACCCAGTACTTC.

The CDR3 bases are TGTGCCAGCAGTTTATTCGTCCTAGCGGGAGTGGGAGATACGCAGTATTTT. Residues: CASSLFVLAGVGDTQYF. V gene TRBV28 combines with J gene TRBJ2-3, with 10 positions matching TRBD2. V lost 1 base to trimming and J lost 5 bases; unmatched junction nucleotides: 9. Germline CDR1 MDHEN, CDR2 SYDVKM. The length of the CDR3 is 17 residues.

A few counts support this clonotype. The chain uses TRBV19 and TRBJ1-6; 8 positions match TRBD1. The CDR3 runs 15 residues. In germline, CDR1 is LNHDA, CDR2 SQIVND (reference sequence). V shed 8 bases and J 11 bases; nucleotides not matched to a gene: 14. CDR3 sequence: CASASRQGARAPLHF. The CDR3 bases are TGTGCCAGTGCAAGCCGCCAGGGGGCGAGGGCACCCCTCCACTTT.